Below, 27 T cell receptor beta chains from the same sample are listed, as sequenced in a study of radiation and T cells in renal cell carcinoma. Data came from immunoSEQ multiplex PCR; TCRdb stores just in-frame clones and leaves some out. The sample shows some 72,000 clones, roughly 82% of them seen only once. The time point was: blood 2 weeks post-SBRT. Treatment defined: 15 Gy SBRT to primary tumor, nephrectomy 4 weeks later. The sequenced sample was blood, obtained from a patient whose treatment included radiotherapy and nephrectomy. Every receptor here comes from a man aged 55-75 years with renal cell carcinoma.

This chain joins TRBV11-2 and TRBJ2-3; TRBD2 aligns across 7 bases. Germline values: CDR1 SGHAT, CDR2 FQNNGV. V trimming: 2 bases; J trimming: 3 bases; junction bases outside the gene matches: 5. CDR3 length: 15 amino acids. The CDR3 here is CASSLRAGRTDTQYF. DNA of the CDR3: TGTGCCAGCAGCTTAAGGGCCGGGAGGACAGATACGCAGTATTTT.

The V gene is TRBV2, the J gene TRBJ2-7, with TRBD1 matching 9 bases. The CDR3 totals 13 residues. V shed 8 bases and J 6 bases; nucleotides not matched to a gene: 8. Germline assignment: CDR1 SNHLY and CDR2 FYNNEI. The CDR3 DNA reads as TGTGCCAGCGCCCCGGGACAGGGTGGCGAGCAGTACTTC. Protein sequence: CASAPGQGGEQYF. Filled out from reference TRBV2 and TRBJ2-7, the complete variable domain reads EPEVTQTPSHQVTQMGQEVILRCVPISNHLYFYWYRQILGQKVEFLVSFYNNEISEKSEIFDDQFSVERPDGSNFTLKIRSTKLEDSAMYFCASAPGQGGEQYFGPGTRLTVT.

The chain has TRBV28 and TRBJ2-7, with D uncertain. Germline V gene lookup returns CDR1 MDHEN and CDR2 SYDVKM. The germline V and J ends were trimmed by 6 bases and 1 base, with 10 bases remaining between them. This CDR3 is built from 13 residues. The chain's CDR3 is CASRVGLSYEQYF. Here the CDR3 DNA reads TGTGCCAGCAGGGTAGGCCTATCCTACGAGCAGTACTTC.

This clone was counted many times. This chain's CDR3 is CASSPGVYDPGTVQPQHF. The CDR3 region has the DNA TGTGCCAGCTCACCGGGGGTTTACGACCCCGGGACGGTTCAGCCCCAGCATTTT. The rearrangement uses TRBV18 and TRBJ1-5, with D possibly matching TRBD1 (5 bases). The CDR3 consists of 18 residues. V gave up 3 bases and J gave up 6 bases, with 24 bases separating them. Germline lookup yields CDR1 KGHSH and CDR2 LQKENI.

V and J are TRBV15 and TRBJ1-4; no clear D gene. CDR3 length: 14 residues. Germline V gene sequence: CDR1 LNHNV, CDR2 YYDKDF (reference sequence). V lost 3 bases and J 7 bases, leaving 12 bases between the germline ends. The CDR3 here is CATSSRRGTEKLFF. In DNA, the CDR3 is TGTGCCACCAGCAGCAGACGGGGAACTGAAAAACTGTTTTTT.

The chain uses TRBV7-9 and TRBJ1-1, with D perhaps TRBD1 (5 bases). Looked up from germline, CDR1 is SEHNR and CDR2 is FQNEAQ (reference sequence). The CDR3 covers 13 residues. V was pared by 3 bases and J by 10 bases, with 15 bases between. CDR3 coding DNA: TGTGCCAGCAGCTTCGACAGCCCTGGAGCAGCTTTCTTT. It codes for CASSFDSPGAAFF.

This chain links TRBV5-1 with TRBJ2-7; D is ambiguous. V lost 0 bases, J lost 2 bases, and 6 bases lay in between. The length of the CDR3 is 13 residues. The germline V gene has CDR1 SGHRS and CDR2 YFSETQ. CDR3 sequence: CASSLDQPYEQYF. DNA of the CDR3: TGCGCCAGCAGCTTGGACCAGCCCTACGAGCAGTACTTC.

V usage is TRBV28 and J usage is TRBJ2-2, with 11 positions matching TRBD2. Germline CDR1 reads MDHEN; CDR2 reads SYDVKM. This CDR3 comprises 16 residues. The J segment lost 6 bases and the V segment lost 2 bases, leaving 5 bases of the junction unmatched. CDR3 protein: CASSLVAGGPAGELFF. The CDR3 DNA sequence: TGTGCCAGCAGTTTAGTAGCGGGAGGGCCCGCCGGGGAGCTGTTTTTT.

This clone was seen a few times. The chain links TRBV19 to TRBJ1-1, with TRBD1 matching 9 bases. The CDR3 totals 12 residues. V gave up 9 bases and J gave up 5 bases; unmatched junction bases: 4. Per the germline V gene, CDR1 is LNHDA and CDR2 is SQIVND (reference sequence). Here the CDR3 DNA reads TGTGCCAGCATGGACAGGGGAACTGAAGCTTTCTTT. This codes for CASMDRGTEAFF.

The CDR3 nucleotides read TGTGCCAGCAGTTCGGGCCTAGTTTACGAGCAGTACTTC. It specifies CASSSGLVYEQYF. This rearrangement joins TRBV6-5 to TRBJ2-7; no clear D. Germline loops: CDR1 MNHEY, CDR2 SVGAGI. Trimming left V 4 bases short and J 4 bases short, with 11 bases between. The CDR3 sequence is 13 residues long.

This rearrangement joins TRBV5-1 to TRBJ2-1; 10 bases agree with TRBD2. V trimming: 1 base; J trimming: 10 bases; junction bases outside the gene matches: 11. Germline CDR1 reads SGHRS; CDR2 reads YFSETQ. This CDR3 has 16 amino acids. CDR3 DNA sequence: TGCGCCAGCAGCTTGAGGGGGGCTAGCGGGAGTCAGGAGCAGTTCTTC. Its translation is CASSLRGASGSQEQFF.

The chain employs TRBV19 and TRBJ2-7; D not certain. CDR3 length: 11 amino acids. V lost 1 base and J lost 7, with 5 bases in between. Germline assignment: CDR1 LNHDA and CDR2 SQIVND (reference sequence). The CDR3 spells CASSIGLEQYF. In DNA, the CDR3 is TGTGCCAGTAGTATAGGATTGGAGCAGTACTTC. Full variable domain (rest looked up from reference TRBV19 and TRBJ2-7): DGGITQSPKYLFRKEGQNVTLSCEQNLNHDAMYWYRQDPGQGLRLIYYSQIVNDFQKGDIAEGYSVSREKKESFPLTVTSAQKNPTAFYLCASSIGLEQYFGPGTRLTVT.

The rearrangement uses TRBV11-2 and TRBJ2-5, with D perhaps matching TRBD2 (5 bases). This CDR3 has 13 amino acids. Germline lookup yields CDR1 SGHAT and CDR2 FQNNGV. V lost 0 bases and J 5 bases, leaving 7 bases between the germline ends. CDR3 sequence: CASSLDWRETQYF. CDR3 DNA: TGTGCCAGCAGCTTAGATTGGAGGGAGACCCAGTACTTC.

The chain employs TRBV4-1 and TRBJ2-1; D remains unclear. Deletions cut 1 base from V and 10 bases from J, with 11 bases between. CDR1 is MGHRA, CDR2 YSYEKL, per germline. The CDR3 extends over 13 amino acids. The DNA of the CDR3 is TGCGCCAGCAGCCAAGGTATTCAGGCCGAGCAGTTCTTC. Translation: CASSQGIQAEQFF.

This clone was seen a handful of times. V and J are TRBV18 and TRBJ2-7; D gene ambiguous. V gave up 3 bases and J gave up 5 bases, with 14 bases separating them. Germline CDR1 and CDR2: KGHSH and LQKENI. This CDR3 is built from 14 residues. Here the CDR3 reads CASSPSRTPNEQYF. The DNA of the CDR3 is TGTGCCAGCTCACCCTCTAGGACCCCCAACGAGCAGTACTTC.

The genes are TRBV4-3 and TRBJ2-2; TRBD2 matches at 11 bases. V shed 0 bases, J shed 6 bases, and the junction held 3 bases outside the gene matches. The CDR3 runs to 16 residues. CDR1 and CDR2 (germline): LGHNA, YSLEER. The chain's CDR3 is CASSQEGLAGPGELFF. The CDR3 DNA reads as TGCGCCAGCAGCCAAGAAGGACTAGCGGGTCCCGGGGAGCTGTTTTTT.

This sequence joins TRBV5-6 and TRBJ1-2; unclear D gene. Germline CDR1 reads SGHDT; CDR2 reads YYEEEE. Between the trimmed V and J ends, which lost 0 bases and 2 bases, there was a span of 8 bases. The CDR3 sequence is 14 residues long. CDR3 bases: TGTGCCAGCAGCTTGGTTACAGCAAACTATGGCTACACCTTC. This translates into CASSLVTANYGYTF.

CDR3 nucleotide sequence: TGTGCCAGCACACGGAGCGGGTGGTTTGGGCAGTTCTTC. It yields the protein CASTRSGWFGQFF. V gene TRBV6-1 combines with J gene TRBJ2-1, with a possible D match to TRBD2 (6 bases). V was cut by 7 bases and J by 12 bases, with 19 bases left in between. The CDR3 covers 13 residues. Germline CDR1 reads MNHNS; CDR2 reads SASEGT.

The chain has TRBV4-1 and TRBJ2-7; TRBD2 matches at 12 bases. CDR3 length: 17 amino acids. Trimming at V came to 4 bases and at J to 3 bases, leaving 10 bases not matched to a gene. Germline V gene sequence: CDR1 MGHRA, CDR2 YSYEKL. The CDR3 loop reads CASSPRLAGVGFYEQYF. DNA for the CDR3: TGCGCCAGCAGCCCAAGACTAGCGGGAGTTGGTTTCTACGAGCAGTACTTC.

V gene TRBV18 combines with J gene TRBJ2-6; D remains unclear. Germline V gives CDR1 KGHSH, CDR2 LQKENI. V lost 3 bases to trimming and J lost 4 bases, with 10 bases between them. CDR3 size: 15 residues. The CDR3 loop is CASSPSPLGANVLTF. DNA of the CDR3: TGTGCCAGCTCACCGAGTCCCTTGGGGGCCAACGTCCTGACTTTC.

J is TRBJ2-5 and V is TRBV2; either TRBD1 or TRBD2 may fit D (6 bases each). The V gene's germline CDR1 is SNHLY and CDR2 FYNNEI. With 3 bases removed from V and 5 bases from J, the gap between germline ends came to 13 bases. The CDR3 covers 14 residues. The CDR3 spells CASSDVGGGETQYF. The CDR3 DNA reads as TGTGCCAGCAGTGACGTCGGGGGCGGGGAGACCCAGTACTTC.

By share, this clone ranks as medium-sized (0.01 to 0.1%). The chain is built from TRBV6-1 and TRBJ2-1, with 14 nucleotides matching TRBD2. The CDR3 has 15 amino acids. Germline V gene lookup returns CDR1 MNHNS and CDR2 SASEGT. With V trimmed by 4 bases and J by 4 bases, 0 bases remained unmatched. CDR3 in amino acids: CASSGLAGGYNEQFF. The CDR3 DNA follows: TGTGCCAGCAGTGGACTAGCGGGAGGGTACAATGAGCAGTTCTTC.

This clone came up a few times. The chain recombines TRBV10-3 with TRBJ1-5; 8 bases align to TRBD1. V gave up 3 bases and J gave up 5 bases; unmatched junction bases: 3. The V gene's germline CDR1 is ENHRY and CDR2 SYGVKD. This CDR3 is built from 14 residues. The chain's CDR3 is CAISEGQGYQPQHF. Here the CDR3 DNA reads TGTGCCATCAGTGAAGGACAGGGCTATCAGCCCCAGCATTTT.

The V gene is TRBV19, the J gene TRBJ1-1; D not resolved. V was cut by 6 bases and J by 2 bases, with 19 bases left in between. Germline V lookup: CDR1 LNHDA, CDR2 SQIVND (reference sequence). This CDR3 contains 16 residues. The CDR3 coding sequence is TGTGCCAGTAGCGACATAAAGGAGGTCGTCAACACTGAAGCTTTCTTT. It encodes CASSDIKEVVNTEAFF.

This clone was recorded a few times. The genes are TRBV7-9 and TRBJ2-2; D is uncertain. Looked up from germline, CDR1 is SEHNR and CDR2 is FQNEAQ (reference sequence). Trimming pared 4 bases from V and 0 bases from J, leaving 12 bases between. The CDR3 is made up of 16 amino acids. CDR3 sequence reads: CASSSPPKPNTGELFF. The CDR3 DNA sequence: TGTGCCAGCAGCTCCCCTCCCAAGCCGAACACCGGGGAGCTGTTTTTT.

The rearrangement links TRBV27 to TRBJ1-1; 7 bases agree with TRBD1. The CDR3 covers 17 residues. The V gene's germline CDR1 is MNHEY and CDR2 SMNVEV (reference sequence). The trim removed 5 bases at V and 6 bases at J, leaving 18 bases unmatched. The CDR3 DNA follows: TGTGCCAGCAGTCACCGAGCGGGACAGCTCGTCAGGGCTGAAGCTTTCTTT. Translation: CASSHRAGQLVRAEAFF.

This clone was seen only once. The J gene is TRBJ1-2, the V gene TRBV7-2; 9 nucleotides agree with TRBD1. Germline-derived CDR1 and CDR2 are SGHTA and FQGNSA. The CDR3 runs 13 residues. Trimming at V came to 4 bases and at J to 7 bases, leaving 4 bases not matched to a gene. CDR3 residues: CASSYTGGIGYTF. The CDR3 DNA sequence: TGTGCCAGCAGCTATACAGGGGGCATTGGCTACACCTTC.